This is a list of T cell receptor beta chains from one sample in a study of shared clonotypes between healthy human individuals. Assay: immunoSEQ multiplex PCR; the TCRdb copy retains only in-frame clones and omits some. The top ten hold 1% to 1.5% of the sample, which has about 2 million clones, approximately 94% seen once. The sample consisted of naive CD8+ T cells sorted from blood. These receptors came from a man between 18 and 35 years old in good health. CDR3s include the opening cysteine and the closing phenylalanine or tryptophan. A D gene is named only where the DNA matches it firmly. Part of the rows lack a size; the others show once, few, many or a class for expanded clones.

CDR3aa	CDR3nt	d_gene	j_gene	v_gene	abundance
CASSQAGFETQYF	TGCGCCAGCAGCCAAGCAGGGTTTGAGACCCAGTACTTC	-	TRBJ2-5	TRBV4-1	once
CASSVVDKVFSGNTIYF	TGTGCCAGCAGCGTAGTGGACAAGGTTTTCTCTGGAAACACCATATATTTT	-	TRBJ1-3	TRBV9	-
CASSLSPGGNEQYF	TGTGCCAGCAGTTTATCTCCAGGGGGTAACGAGCAGTACTTC	TRBD1	TRBJ2-7	TRBV27	-
CAIIRGRPHSYEQYF	TGTGCCATCATAAGGGGGAGGCCCCACTCCTACGAGCAGTACTTC	-	TRBJ2-7	TRBV10-3	-
CASSYGGEQETQYF	TGTGCCAGCAGTTACGGGGGGGAGCAAGAGACCCAGTACTTC	TRBD2	TRBJ2-5	TRBV6-6	-
CAWSSTDTQYF	TGTGCCTGGAGTAGCACGGATACGCAGTATTTT	-	TRBJ2-3	TRBV30	-
CTSSQETLGRKGTDTQYF	TGCACCAGCAGCCAAGAAACCCTCGGGAGGAAGGGCACAGATACGCAGTATTTT	-	TRBJ2-3	TRBV1	-
CASAFGLGEFNEQFF	TGCGCCAGCGCATTCGGACTAGGGGAATTCAATGAGCAGTTCTTC	TRBD2	TRBJ2-1	TRBV4-1	-
CATPPGTGCDEQYF	TGTGCCACCCCTCCAGGGACAGGGTGCGACGAGCAGTACTTC	TRBD1	TRBJ2-7	TRBV6-5	-
CASSLGSGRVLADTQYF	TGTGCCAGCAGCTTAGGCAGCGGGAGGGTGCTGGCAGATACGCAGTATTTT	TRBD2	TRBJ2-3	TRBV7-8	-
CASSLRTGNEQFF	TGTGCCAGCAGCCTGCGTACGGGGAATGAGCAGTTCTTC	-	TRBJ2-1	TRBV9	-
CASSLRGTGSLHF	TGTGCCAGCAGTTTAAGGGGGACAGGGTCCCTCCACTTT	TRBD1	TRBJ1-6	TRBV27	-
CASSETWDTAANEKLFF	TGTGCCAGCAGTGAAACGTGGGACACGGCGGCTAATGAAAAACTGTTTTTT	-	TRBJ1-4	TRBV2	-
CASSLLAGVEDTQYF	TGTGCCAGTAGCCTCCTAGCGGGAGTCGAGGATACGCAGTATTTT	TRBD2	TRBJ2-3	TRBV19	-
CASQPDHSNQPQHF	TGTGCCAGCCAACCGGACCATAGCAATCAGCCCCAGCATTTT	-	TRBJ1-5	TRBV21-1	-
CASSLVEPGGTKNTGELFF	TGTGCCAGCAGCTTAGTAGAGCCGGGGGGAACTAAGAACACCGGGGAGCTGTTTTTT	TRBD2	TRBJ2-2	TRBV11-3	-
CASSPRDRVYNEQFF	TGTGCCAGCAGCCCACGGGACAGGGTCTACAATGAGCAGTTCTTC	TRBD1	TRBJ2-1	TRBV6-6	once
CASSLSLAGGHYNEQFF	TGTGCCAGCAGCTTATCACTAGCGGGAGGGCATTACAATGAGCAGTTCTTC	TRBD2	TRBJ2-1	TRBV7-8	-
CASSPTGVSGNQPQHF	TGTGCCAGCAGCCCCACGGGGGTGAGCGGCAATCAGCCCCAGCATTTT	-	TRBJ1-5	TRBV27	-
CASSWGQGTGNTIYF	TGTGCCAGCAGTTGGGGACAGGGAACTGGAAACACCATATATTTT	TRBD1	TRBJ1-3	TRBV25-1	-
CASSPPNTEGDTQYF	TGTGCCAGCAGCCCACCGAATACGGAGGGAGATACGCAGTATTTT	-	TRBJ2-3	TRBV13	-
CASSPSRGRVSYEQYF	TGTGCCAGCAGTCCCTCTCGGGGTAGGGTCTCCTACGAGCAGTACTTC	-	TRBJ2-7	TRBV27	-
CASGDLGSGYLYGYTF	TGTGCCAGCGGGGATCTCGGTTCAGGGTACCTCTATGGCTACACCTTC	-	TRBJ1-2	TRBV5-6	-
CASSLGPRGTEAFF	TGTGCCAGCAGCCTGGGACCGAGGGGCACTGAAGCTTTCTTT	-	TRBJ1-1	TRBV11-2	-
CASSSGIDRDTYSYEQYF	TGTGCCAGCAGCTCGGGAATAGACCGGGACACTTACTCCTACGAGCAGTACTTC	-	TRBJ2-7	TRBV13	-
CASSQPGQGGSYEQYF	TGCGCCAGCAGCCAACCAGGACAGGGGGGCTCCTACGAGCAGTACTTC	TRBD1	TRBJ2-7	TRBV4-1	-
CASSLTGGLDNEQFF	TGTGCCAGCAGTTTGACAGGGGGCCTGGACAATGAGCAGTTCTTC	TRBD1	TRBJ2-1	TRBV7-9	-
CASEGGETQYF	TGTGCCAGCGAGGGCGGGGAGACCCAGTACTTC	-	TRBJ2-5	TRBV5-4	-
CASSLVHNEQFF	TGCGCCAGCAGCTTGGTACACAATGAGCAGTTCTTC	-	TRBJ2-1	TRBV5-1	-
CASSQLPSYEQYF	TGCGCCAGCAGCCAATTACCCTCCTACGAGCAGTACTTC	-	TRBJ2-7	TRBV5-1	-
CASSLGAGNEQFF	TGTGCCAGCAGCTTAGGCGCGGGGAATGAGCAGTTCTTC	-	TRBJ2-1	TRBV11-2	-
CASRGTSAWYEQFF	TGTGCCAGCAGGGGAACTAGCGCGTGGTATGAGCAGTTCTTC	TRBD2	TRBJ2-1	TRBV27	once
CASSLGGDYGYTF	TGTGCCAGCAGTTTGGGGGGGGACTATGGCTACACCTTC	-	TRBJ1-2	TRBV27	-
CASSEDSSSYEQYF	TGTGCCAGCAGTGAGGACAGTAGTTCCTACGAGCAGTACTTC	-	TRBJ2-7	TRBV28	-
CASALAGGSYNEQFF	TGTGCCAGCGCACTAGCGGGAGGCTCCTACAATGAGCAGTTCTTC	TRBD2	TRBJ2-1	TRBV19	-